The rows below give T cell receptor beta chains drawn from one sample of a study of T cells after posttransplantation cyclophosphamide. Assay: immunoSEQ multiplex PCR; the TCRdb copy retains only in-frame clones and omits some. Singletons are absent from the sample, which has tens of thousands of clones. The sample comprised PBMCs. Receptors were obtained from a man aged 35 to 55 in good health, CMV-negative, and a related stem cell transplant donor. The CDR3 runs from the conserved cysteine through the conserved F or W. D genes are given only for firm matches. Size values are once, few and many counts, or a class for expanded clones, and some rows have none.

size,D,J,length,V,DNA,CDR3
many,NA,TRBJ2-7,13,TRBV9,TGTGCCAGCAGCGTAGCTCCCAAGGGGGAGCAGTACTTC,CASSVAPKGEQYF
many,TRBD2,TRBJ2-5,15,TRBV19,TGTGCCAGTAGTATCCTAGCGGGAGGGGAAGAGACCCAGTACTTC,CASSILAGGEETQYF
many,TRBD1,TRBJ2-7,15,TRBV27,TGTGCCAGCAGTTCCCTAGGGACAGGACTTCGGGAGCAGTACTTC,CASSSLGTGLREQYF
many,TRBD2,TRBJ2-7,19,TRBV4-1,TGCGCCAGCAGCCAAGTCCCTATGAGTCTTGCGGGAGGCGGGTACGAGCAGTACTTC,CASSQVPMSLAGGGYEQYF
many,TRBD1,TRBJ1-2,14,TRBV28,TGTGCCAGCAGTTTTTACGTACAGGGGAAAGGCTACACCTTC,CASSFYVQGKGYTF
many,NA,TRBJ1-3,14,TRBV28,TGTGCCAGCAGTTTATCCTTCCGCGGGCACACCATATATTTT,CASSLSFRGHTIYF
many,TRBD2,TRBJ2-1,14,TRBV6-6,TGTGCCAGCAGTTACTTCCGGACTAGTGACTTCCAGTTCTTC,CASSYFRTSDFQFF
many,NA,TRBJ2-5,14,TRBV5-6,TGTGCCAGCAGCTTGCTCTCGGGGGAAGAGACCCAGTACTTC,CASSLLSGEETQYF
many,TRBD1,TRBJ1-5,16,TRBV2,TGTGCCAGCACTGGGACAGGCGGCTTTAGCAATCAGCCCCAGCATTTT,CASTGTGGFSNQPQHF
NA,NA,TRBJ1-6,14,TRBV28,TGTGCCAGCAGTCGGGGGTCCTATAATTCACCCCTCCACTTT,CASSRGSYNSPLHF
many,NA,TRBJ2-2,14,TRBV19,TGTGCCAGTAGTCCTCAGAGGATCACCGGGGAGCTGTTTTTT,CASSPQRITGELFF
many,NA,TRBJ2-5,13,TRBV5-1,TGCGCCAGCAGCTTGGTAAGGAGGGAGACCCAGTACTTC,CASSLVRRETQYF
many,TRBD1,TRBJ1-1,15,TRBV28,TGTGCCAGCAGTTCAACCGGGACAGAGAACACTGAAGCTTTCTTT,CASSSTGTENTEAFF
many,TRBD1,TRBJ2-7,13,TRBV29-1,TGCAGCGCCCTACAGGGGCTAACCTACGAGCAGTACTTC,CSALQGLTYEQYF
many,NA,TRBJ1-2,14,TRBV27,TGTGCCAGCAGTTTAATTCCAGGGGCGTATGGCTACACCTTC,CASSLIPGAYGYTF
many,TRBD2,TRBJ2-7,15,TRBV7-9,TGTGCCAGCAGCTTAAACTTAGCGGGAGTAAGGGAGCAGTACTTC,CASSLNLAGVREQYF
many,TRBD2,TRBJ2-2,18,TRBV4-1,TGCGCCAGCAGCTTTCGACTAGCGGGAGGACCAAACACCGGGGAGCTGTTTTTT,CASSFRLAGGPNTGELFF
many,TRBD1,TRBJ1-2,15,TRBV7-8,TGTGCCAGCAGCTCAGGACAGGGGAGAGTCTATGGCTACACCTTC,CASSSGQGRVYGYTF
many,TRBD2,TRBJ2-5,17,TRBV4-2,TGTGCCAGCAGCCAAGGGGACGGGAGCGGGGTCGTGGAGACCCAGTACTTC,CASSQGDGSGVVETQYF
many,NA,TRBJ2-7,13,TRBV28,TGTGCCAGCAGTTCGCAGGTCCCTTACGAGCAGTACTTC,CASSSQVPYEQYF
many,NA,TRBJ1-5,14,TRBV4-1,TGCGCCACCTCGCAGGTCCTGGGCAATCAGCCCCAGCATTTT,CATSQVLGNQPQHF
many,NA,TRBJ1-1,15,TRBV6-5,TGTGCCAGCAGTTACTCTCGGGGAATAAAAGGTGAAGCTTTCTTT,CASSYSRGIKGEAFF
many,TRBD1,TRBJ2-7,16,TRBV5-1,TGCGCCAGCAGCTTGGCAAGGGACAGAGGAGCCTACGAGCAGTACTTC,CASSLARDRGAYEQYF
many,NA,TRBJ1-1,13,TRBV4-2,TGTGCCAGCAGCCAACGAGGGGGGGAAGAAGCTTTCTTT,CASSQRGGEEAFF
many,NA,TRBJ1-2,16,TRBV19,TGTGCCAGTAGTGTCGGTCTAAGGGAGAATAACTATGGCTACACCTTC,CASSVGLRENNYGYTF
many,NA,TRBJ1-5,13,TRBV19,TGTGCCAGTAGGTTACAGGGTAATCAGCCCCAGCATTTT,CASRLQGNQPQHF
many,NA,TRBJ2-7,15,TRBV30,TGTGCCTGGAGTGCACCGGGACTGGGCTCCTACGAGCAGTACTTC,CAWSAPGLGSYEQYF
many,NA,TRBJ1-5,12,TRBV6-1,TGTGCCAGCAGTACAGGGAATCAGCCCCAGCATTTT,CASSTGNQPQHF
many,NA,TRBJ2-5,13,TRBV18,TGTGCCAGCTCACCACCGGCGGAAGAGACCCAGTACTTC,CASSPPAEETQYF
many,NA,TRBJ1-1,12,TRBV11-2,TGTGCCAGCAGCTTGGAGACAGCAGGGGCTTTCTTT,CASSLETAGAFF
many,TRBD2,TRBJ2-7,15,TRBV28,TGTGCCAGCAGTTCACTAGCGGGATCCAACTACGAGCAGTACTTC,CASSSLAGSNYEQYF
many,TRBD2,TRBJ2-3,15,TRBV18,TGTGCCAGCTCGACTAGCGGGAGTTCCACAGATACGCAGTATTTT,CASSTSGSSTDTQYF
NA,TRBD2,TRBJ2-3,15,TRBV27,TGTGCCAGCAGTTTTGGCGCGGGAGTCTCAGATACGCAGTATTTT,CASSFGAGVSDTQYF
many,NA,TRBJ1-1,12,TRBV7-2,TGTGCCAGCAGCCCAGGACAGCTGAACGCTTTCTTT,CASSPGQLNAFF
many,NA,TRBJ2-1,15,TRBV19,TGTGCCAGTAGTATAGAGGGGAGCGGCTACAATGAGCAGTTCTTC,CASSIEGSGYNEQFF
many,TRBD1,TRBJ2-5,14,TRBV28,TGTGCCAGCAGTCCCCAGACAGGGGAAGAGACCCAGTACTTC,CASSPQTGEETQYF
many,NA,TRBJ2-1,12,TRBV7-9,TGTGCCAGCAATAGGGGGTGGGAGCTGGGTCTCTTC,CASNRGWELGLF
few,NA,TRBJ2-2,17,TRBV7-2,TGTGCCAGCAGCTTAGCCGTCGAGAGGGCGAACACCGGGGAGCTGTTTTTT,CASSLAVERANTGELFF
many,NA,TRBJ2-3,14,TRBV6-1,TGTGCCAGCAGCACCCGGGAACTCACAGATACGCAGTATTTT,CASSTRELTDTQYF
many,TRBD1,TRBJ2-5,14,TRBV10-3,TGTGCCATCAGTGATGGGGACAGGTCCGGGACCCAGTACTTC,CAISDGDRSGTQYF
many,NA,TRBJ1-2,13,TRBV29-1,TGCAGCGTTGAAATAGGGGATAACTATGGCTACACCTTC,CSVEIGDNYGYTF
many,TRBD1,TRBJ2-7,16,TRBV28,TGTGCCAGCAGTTCAACCCACAGGACAGGGAAGGGGGAGCAGTACTTC,CASSSTHRTGKGEQYF
many,TRBD2,TRBJ2-7,15,TRBV19,TGTGCCAGTAGTATGTCCCTCAGCGGGGGCGGGATGCAGTACTTC,CASSMSLSGGGMQYF
many,NA,TRBJ1-1,15,TRBV27,TGTGCCAGCAGTTTGACAGGCTTCGTGGGGACTGAAGCTTTCTTT,CASSLTGFVGTEAFF
many,NA,TRBJ2-7,14,TRBV9,TGTGCCAGCAGCGCCCACAGGGACTCCTACGAGCAGTACTTC,CASSAHRDSYEQYF
many,NA,TRBJ2-7,11,TRBV27,TGTGCCAGCAGCCGTAGCTACGAGCAGTACTTC,CASSRSYEQYF
many,TRBD2,TRBJ2-1,16,TRBV4-1,TGCGCCAGCAGCCAAGAATTATCAGCGGGGAGGGGTGAGCAGTTCTTC,CASSQELSAGRGEQFF
many,NA,TRBJ2-7,12,TRBV30,TGTGCCTGGGGGGGGGCGGCCTACGAGCAGTACTTC,CAWGGAAYEQYF
many,NA,TRBJ2-7,14,TRBV4-3,TGCGCCAGCAGCCCCAGGGAAGGGGTGGACGAGCAGTACTTC,CASSPREGVDEQYF
many,NA,TRBJ2-3,14,TRBV10-2,TGCGCCAGCAGGGACTTGGCCCTCCCAGATACGCAGTATTTT,CASRDLALPDTQYF
many,NA,TRBJ1-1,14,TRBV7-6,TGTGCCAGCAGCTTGCGGGGGTTGAACACTGAAGCTTTCTTT,CASSLRGLNTEAFF